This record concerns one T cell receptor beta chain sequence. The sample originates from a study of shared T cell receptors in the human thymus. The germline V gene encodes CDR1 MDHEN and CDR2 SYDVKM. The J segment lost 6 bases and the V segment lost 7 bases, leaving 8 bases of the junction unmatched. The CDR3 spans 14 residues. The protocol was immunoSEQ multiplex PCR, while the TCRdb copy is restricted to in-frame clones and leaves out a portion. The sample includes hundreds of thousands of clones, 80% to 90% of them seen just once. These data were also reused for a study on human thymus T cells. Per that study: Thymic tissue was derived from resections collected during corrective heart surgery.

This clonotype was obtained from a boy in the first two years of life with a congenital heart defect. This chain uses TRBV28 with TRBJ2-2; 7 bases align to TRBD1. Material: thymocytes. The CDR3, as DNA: TGTGCCAGCACTTCCACCCAGGGGGCCGGGGAGCTGTTTTTT. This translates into CASTSTQGAGELFF. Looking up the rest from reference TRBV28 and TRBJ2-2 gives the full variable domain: DVKVTQSSRYLVKRTGEKVFLECVQDMDHENMFWYRQDPGLGLRLIYFSYDVKMKEKGDIPEGYSVSREKKERFSLILESASTNQTSMYLCASTSTQGAGELFFGEGSRLTVL.